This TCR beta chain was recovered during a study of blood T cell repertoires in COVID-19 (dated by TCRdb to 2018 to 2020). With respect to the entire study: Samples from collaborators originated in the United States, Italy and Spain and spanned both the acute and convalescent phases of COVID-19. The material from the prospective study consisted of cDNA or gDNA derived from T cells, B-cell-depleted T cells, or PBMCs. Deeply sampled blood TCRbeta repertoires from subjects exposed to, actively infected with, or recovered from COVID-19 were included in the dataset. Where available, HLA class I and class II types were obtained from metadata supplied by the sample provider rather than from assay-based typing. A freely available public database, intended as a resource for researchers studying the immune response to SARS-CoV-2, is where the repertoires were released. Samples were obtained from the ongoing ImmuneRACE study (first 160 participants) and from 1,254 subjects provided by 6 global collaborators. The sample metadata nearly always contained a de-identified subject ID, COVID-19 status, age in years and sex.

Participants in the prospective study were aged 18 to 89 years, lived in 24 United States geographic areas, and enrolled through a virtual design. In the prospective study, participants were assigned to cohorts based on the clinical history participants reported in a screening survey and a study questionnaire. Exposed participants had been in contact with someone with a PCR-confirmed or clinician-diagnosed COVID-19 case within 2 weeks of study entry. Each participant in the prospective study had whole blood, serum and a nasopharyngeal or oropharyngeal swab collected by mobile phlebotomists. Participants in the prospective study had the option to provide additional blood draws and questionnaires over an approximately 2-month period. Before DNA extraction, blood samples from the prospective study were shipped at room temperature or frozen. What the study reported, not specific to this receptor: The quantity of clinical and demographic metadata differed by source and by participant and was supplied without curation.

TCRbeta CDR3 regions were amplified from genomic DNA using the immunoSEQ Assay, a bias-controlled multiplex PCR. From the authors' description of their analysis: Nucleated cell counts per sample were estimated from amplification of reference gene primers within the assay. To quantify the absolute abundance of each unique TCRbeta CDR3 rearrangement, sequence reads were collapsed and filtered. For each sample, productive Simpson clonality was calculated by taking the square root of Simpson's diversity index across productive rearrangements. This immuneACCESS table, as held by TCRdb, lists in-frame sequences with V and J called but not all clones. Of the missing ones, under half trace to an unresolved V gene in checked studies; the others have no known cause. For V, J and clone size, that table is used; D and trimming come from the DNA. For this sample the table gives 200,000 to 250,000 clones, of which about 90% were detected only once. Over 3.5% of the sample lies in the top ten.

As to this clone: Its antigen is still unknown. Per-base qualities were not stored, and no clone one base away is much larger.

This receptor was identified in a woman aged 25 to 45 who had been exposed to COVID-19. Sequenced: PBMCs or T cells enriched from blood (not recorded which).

DNA sequence: TGTGCCAGCAGCATAACCGGGACTAGTAGTCACGAGCAGTACTTC. It translates to CASSITGTSSHEQYF. This receptor chain uses TRBV13 and TRBJ2-7, and TRBD2 aligns with 8 junction nucleotides. The CDR3 sequence holds 15 residues, the cysteine and phenylalanine included. The kept DNA is CDR3 alone, 45 bases in frame from the first base. The germline V gene (reference sequence) gives CDR1 as PRHDT and CDR2 as FYEKMQ. Trimmed from V: 5 bases; trimmed from J: 5 bases; junction bases lacking a gene match: 11.